What follows are 20 T cell receptor beta chains derived from one specimen sequenced in a study of CD8 T cells in Susac syndrome (dated by TCRdb to between 2017 and 2020). The method was the immunoSEQ multiplex PCR assay. RNA was extracted with the RNeasy kit and roughly 0.45 to 1 ug was reverse transcribed using random hexamers. TCRdb ran its own pipeline on the public reads, namely fastp trimming at Q25 and MiXCR clone calling, and kept in-frame beta chains. Entries are consolidated by CDR3 protein sequence, retaining the most common genes and DNA. This sample has about 240,000 distinct CDR3 sequences in its table, and 90% to 97% of those were observed once. In total, the top ten clones hold about 0.094% of the sample. Sequenced material: CD4+ T cells from PBMCs. These receptors came from a human donor with Susac syndrome.

The chain employs TRBV20-1 and TRBJ1-2; weak D call: TRBD1 (6 bases). There are 14 residues in the CDR3. Germline V gene lookup returns CDR1 DFQATT and CDR2 SNEGSKA (reference sequence). V dropped 4 bases and J dropped 1 base, with 13 bases sitting between them. The CDR3, as DNA: TGCAGTGCTACCCGGGACACAGATAACTATGGCTACACCTTC. Its translation is CSATRDTDNYGYTF.

The table lists this clonotype with a count of one. J is TRBJ2-4 and V is TRBV2; D might be TRBD2 (6 bases). Germline values: CDR1 SNHLY, CDR2 FYNNEI. V was shortened by 6 bases and J by 0 bases, with 15 bases between the two germline ends. This CDR3 spans 16 amino acids. The CDR3 spells CASRGTFTLAKNIQYF. CDR3 sequence (DNA): TGTGCCAGCAGGGGGACTTTCACACTAGCCAAAAACATTCAGTACTTC.

This sequence joins TRBV6-6 and TRBJ1-5; TRBD1 is a possible D gene (5 bases). Germline V CDR1 and CDR2: MNHNY, SVGAGI (reference sequence). The CDR3 spans 13 residues. Between the trimmed V and J ends, which lost 0 bases and 5 bases, there was a span of 5 bases. CDR3 in DNA: TGTGCCAGCAGTTACTCGGGGGATCAGCCCCAGCATTTT. Translated: CASSYSGDQPQHF.

The chain couples TRBV20-1 to TRBJ2-1; 15 nucleotides match TRBD2. From germline, CDR1 is DFQATT and CDR2 SNEGSKA (reference sequence). The V segment lost 6 bases and the J segment 0 bases; nucleotides outside the gene matches: 6. The CDR3 totals 17 residues. CDR3 loop: CSAWTSGRVFSYNEQFF. CDR3 in DNA: TGCAGTGCATGGACTAGCGGGAGGGTATTCTCCTACAATGAGCAGTTCTTC.

V gene TRBV11-1 combines with J gene TRBJ2-2; D uncertain. Germline values: CDR1 SGHAT, CDR2 FQDESV (reference sequence). The CDR3 has 12 amino acids. Trimming took 10 bases from V and 5 from J, leaving 11 bases between them. CDR3 DNA sequence: TGTGCCACCAAGTCGGAAACCGGGGAGCTGTTTTTT. Translation: CATKSETGELFF. The variable domain in full, with the rest retrieved from reference TRBV11-1 and TRBJ2-2, is EAEVAQSPRYKITEKSQAVAFWCDPISGHATLYWYRQILGQGPELLVQFQDESVVDDSQLPKDRFSAERLKGVDSTLKIQPAELGDSAMYLCATKSETGELFFGEGSRLTVL.

Written as DNA, the CDR3 is TGCAGTGCCCGACCGGGCGGATCCTACAATGAGCAGTTCTTC. It specifies CSARPGGSYNEQFF. The V and J genes are TRBV20-1 and TRBJ2-1; D gene ambiguous. The germline V gene encodes CDR1 DFQATT and CDR2 SNEGSKA (reference sequence). V lost 6 bases, J lost 1 base, and 13 bases lay in between. The CDR3 length is 14 residues.

In its sample, this clonotype was seen once. This chain links TRBV18 with TRBJ1-4; D not resolved. The CDR3 extends over 14 amino acids. From germline, CDR1 is KGHSH and CDR2 LQKENI. V lost 4 bases and J 4 bases, leaving 10 bases between the germline ends. The CDR3 bases are TGTGCCAGCTCACTGGGAATTATTAATGAAAAACTGTTTTTT. This codes for CASSLGIINEKLFF.

V usage is TRBV5-6 and J usage is TRBJ1-1; no clear D. Germline V lookup: CDR1 SGHDT, CDR2 YYEEEE. The CDR3 has 14 residues. V was clipped by 6 bases and J by 2 bases, with 14 bases between them. CDR3: CASNVRQLNTEAFF. CDR3 DNA sequence: TGTGCCAGCAACGTGCGCCAGCTTAACACTGAAGCTTTCTTT.

The chain carries TRBV27 and TRBJ2-1; 10 positions agree with TRBD2. CDR3 length equals 17 residues. V gave up 2 bases and J gave up 6 bases; unmatched junction bases: 10. CDR1 is MNHEY and CDR2 is SMNVEV in the germline V gene (reference sequence). The CDR3, as DNA: TGTGCCAGCAGTTTAGCCCCGACTAGCGGGCCTTCCAATGAGCAGTTCTTC. Protein sequence: CASSLAPTSGPSNEQFF.

The V call is TRBV29-1, the J call TRBJ2-7, with TRBD1 matching over 7 bases. J lost 5 bases, V lost 5 bases, and 3 bases had no gene match. Germline CDR1 reads SQVTM; CDR2 reads ANQGSEA. This CDR3 region has 11 residues. In nucleotides, the CDR3 is TGCAGCGTTTACAGGGGCCACGAGCAGTACTTC. Protein product: CSVYRGHEQYF.

The chain has TRBV5-1 and TRBJ2-1; D is unclear. V was cut by 0 bases and J by 5 bases, with 6 bases left in between. The CDR3 runs 13 residues. The V gene's germline CDR1 is SGHRS and CDR2 YFSETQ. CDR3 in amino acids: CASSLVFDNEQFF. Written as DNA, the CDR3 is TGCGCCAGCAGCTTGGTCTTCGACAATGAGCAGTTCTTC. Complete variable domain (other parts from reference TRBV5-1 and TRBJ2-1): KAGVTQTPRYLIKTRGQQVTLSCSPISGHRSVSWYQQTPGQGLQFLFEYFSETQRNKGNFPGRFSGRQFSNSRSEMNVSTLELGDSALYLCASSLVFDNEQFFGPGTRLTVL.

The chain combines TRBV5-1 with TRBJ2-2; D is possibly TRBD2 (6 bases). The germline V gene encodes CDR1 SGHRS and CDR2 YFSETQ. This CDR3 has 17 residues. V shed 0 bases and J shed 2 bases, with 14 bases lying between them. CDR3 bases: TGCGCCAGCAGCTTGGCCGGGAGTTATACCAACACCGGGGAGCTGTTTTTT. This gives the protein CASSLAGSYTNTGELFF.

The gene calls are TRBV5-1 and TRBJ2-5, with D perhaps matching TRBD1 or TRBD2 (5 bases each). Germline CDR1 is SGHRS and CDR2 is YFSETQ. The CDR3 covers 13 residues. Trimming took off 3 bases at V and 5 bases at J, with 11 bases between the two ends. CDR3 sequence reads: CASSSVGAETQYF. The CDR3 DNA follows: TGCGCCAGCAGCTCGGTCGGGGCGGAGACCCAGTACTTC.

The count of this clonotype is one. This sequence joins TRBV24-1 and TRBJ2-1, with 9 bases matching TRBD2. CDR3 length equals 14 residues. The J segment lost 6 bases and the V segment lost 7 bases, leaving 6 bases of the junction unmatched. CDR1 is KGHDR, CDR2 SFDVKD, per germline. CDR3 nucleotide sequence: TGTGCCACCAGGCCCGGGACTAGCTCCAATGAGCAGTTCTTC. This sequence encodes CATRPGTSSNEQFF.

The rearrangement joins TRBV30 to TRBJ2-6; 7 bases fit TRBD1. CDR1 GTSNPN and CDR2 SVGIG come from the germline V gene (reference sequence). CDR3 length: 15 residues. The CDR3 loop is CASGTALSGANVLTF. CDR3 nucleotide sequence: TGTGCGTCCGGGACAGCCTTATCTGGGGCCAACGTCCTGACTTTC.

The genes are TRBV20-1 and TRBJ2-1, with D tentatively TRBD1 or TRBD2 (5 bases each). Germline V gives CDR1 DFQATT, CDR2 SNEGSKA (reference sequence). The CDR3 extends over 13 amino acids. Trimming removed 2 bases from V and 7 bases from J, with 12 bases in between. The chain's CDR3 is CSARTGLGNEQFF. The DNA for the CDR3 is TGCAGTGCTAGAACGGGGCTAGGAAATGAGCAGTTCTTC.

The J gene is TRBJ2-2, the V gene TRBV20-1; 7 positions agree with TRBD2. The germline gives CDR1 DFQATT, CDR2 SNEGSKA (reference sequence). Germline trimming cut 4 bases from V and 4 bases from J; bases unmatched to any gene: 3. This CDR3 comprises 13 residues. The DNA of the CDR3 is TGCAGTGCTAACCGCGGGGGCACCGGGGAGCTGTTTTTT. Its translation: CSANRGGTGELFF.

The chain uses TRBV30 and TRBJ2-3, with TRBD2 matching over 7 bases. V shed 5 bases and J 2 bases; nucleotides not matched to a gene: 1. The CDR3 is 12 amino acids. CDR1 GTSNPN and CDR2 SVGIG come from the germline V gene (reference sequence). The CDR3 loop reads CAWGDYTDTQYF. DNA for the CDR3: TGTGCCTGGGGGGACTACACAGATACGCAGTATTTT.

CDR3 amino acids: CASSLVYGYTF. CDR3 coding DNA: TGTGCCAGCAGCTTAGTCTATGGCTACACCTTC. The J gene is TRBJ1-2, the V gene TRBV11-2; D is uncertain. The CDR3 has 11 residues. Germline V CDR1 and CDR2: SGHAT, FQNNGV. The germline V and J ends were trimmed by 1 base and 4 bases, with 1 base remaining between them.

This clonotype showed up just once. The chain links TRBV4-1 to TRBJ2-5; TRBD2 matches at 13 bases. The CDR3 loop spans 18 amino acids. V dropped 2 bases and J dropped 4; count of bases not matched to a gene: 10. Germline values: CDR1 MGHRA, CDR2 YSYEKL. DNA for the CDR3: TGCGCCAGCAGCCAAATGGGACTAGCGGGACGAAGTGGAGAGACCCAGTACTTC. It codes for CASSQMGLAGRSGETQYF.